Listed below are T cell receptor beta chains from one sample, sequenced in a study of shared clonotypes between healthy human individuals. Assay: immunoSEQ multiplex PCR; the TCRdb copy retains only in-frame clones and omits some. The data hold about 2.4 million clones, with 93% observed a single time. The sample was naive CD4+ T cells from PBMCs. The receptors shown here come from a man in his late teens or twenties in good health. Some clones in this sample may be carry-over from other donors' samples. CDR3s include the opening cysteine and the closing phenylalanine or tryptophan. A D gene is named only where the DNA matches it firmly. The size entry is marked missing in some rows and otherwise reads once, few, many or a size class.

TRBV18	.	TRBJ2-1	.	CASSPPRLLNYNEQFF	TGTGCCAGCTCACCGCCCCGGCTATTGAACTACAATGAGCAGTTCTTC
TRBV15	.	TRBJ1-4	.	CATSRDFTATNEKLFF	TGTGCCACCAGCAGAGATTTTACAGCAACTAATGAAAAACTGTTTTTT
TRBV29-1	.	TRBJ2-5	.	CSVEMVAEETQYF	TGCAGCGTTGAAATGGTAGCGGAAGAGACCCAGTACTTC
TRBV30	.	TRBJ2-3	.	CAWSVRKGGNTDTQYF	TGTGCCTGGAGTGTAAGGAAGGGGGGAAACACAGATACGCAGTATTTT
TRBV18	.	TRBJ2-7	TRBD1	CASSPKEGTASWEQYF	TGTGCCAGCTCACCCAAGGAAGGGACAGCCTCCTGGGAGCAGTACTTC
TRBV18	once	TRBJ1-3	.	CASSPWDVGRTGNTIYF	TGTGCCAGCTCACCGTGGGACGTTGGGAGAACTGGAAACACCATATATTTT
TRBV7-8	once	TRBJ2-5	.	CASSRQGPETQYF	TGTGCCAGCAGCCGTCAGGGCCCGGAGACCCAGTACTTC
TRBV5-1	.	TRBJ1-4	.	CASSVRGQSPNEKLFF	TGCGCCAGCAGCGTTCGAGGACAGTCCCCTAATGAAAAACTGTTTTTT
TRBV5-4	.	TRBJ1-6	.	CASSPAPGNSPLHF	TGTGCCAGCAGCCCGGCCCCCGGTAATTCACCCCTCCACTTT
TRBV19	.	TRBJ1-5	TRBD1	CASGRDRGLRGQPQHF	TGTGCCTCTGGGCGGGACAGGGGGCTGAGGGGTCAGCCCCAGCATTTT
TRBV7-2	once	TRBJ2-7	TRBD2	CASSWEGLAATSPYF	TGTGCCAGCAGCTGGGAGGGACTAGCGGCTACGAGCCCATACTTC
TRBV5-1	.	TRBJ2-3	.	CASSDVSSSDTQYF	TGCGCCAGCAGCGATGTCTCTAGTTCAGATACGCAGTATTTT
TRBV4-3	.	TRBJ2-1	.	CASSQIEDRGSREQFF	TGCGCCAGCAGCCAAATTGAGGACCGAGGGTCGCGGGAGCAGTTCTTC
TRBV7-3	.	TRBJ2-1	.	CASSNKGLALGPNEQFF	TGTGCCAGCAGCAACAAGGGTCTGGCCCTAGGCCCCAATGAGCAGTTCTTC
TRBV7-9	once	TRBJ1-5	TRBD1	CASSSTGSQPQHF	TGTGCCAGCAGCTCGACAGGGTCTCAGCCCCAGCATTTT
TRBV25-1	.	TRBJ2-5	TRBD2	CASSLTISGSRETQYF	TGTGCCAGCAGTCTTACTATTAGCGGGAGCAGGGAGACCCAGTACTTC
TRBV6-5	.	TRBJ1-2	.	CASSYWEGGGYTF	TGTGCCAGCAGTTACTGGGAAGGTGGTGGCTACACCTTC
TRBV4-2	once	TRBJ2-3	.	CASSQGSTDTQYF	TGTGCCAGCAGCCAAGGTAGCACAGATACGCAGTATTTT
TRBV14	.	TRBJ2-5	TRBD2	CASSQGGRAFLETQYF	TGTGCCAGCAGCCAAGGCGGGAGGGCCTTTCTCGAGACCCAGTACTTC
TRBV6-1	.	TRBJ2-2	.	CASKIGLRGTGELFF	TGTGCCAGCAAAATAGGTCTAAGGGGCACCGGGGAGCTGTTTTTT
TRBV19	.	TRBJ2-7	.	CASSIGREQYF	TGTGCCAGTAGTATTGGGCGGGAGCAGTACTTC
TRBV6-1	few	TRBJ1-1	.	CASEGKWNTEAFF	TGTGCCAGTGAGGGGAAATGGAACACTGAAGCTTTCTTT
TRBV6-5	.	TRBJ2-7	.	CASSPLGGPGYEQYF	TGTGCCAGCAGTCCCCTTGGGGGCCCGGGATACGAGCAGTACTTC
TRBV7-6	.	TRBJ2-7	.	CASSSTGTSYEQYF	TGTGCCAGCAGCTCAACCGGGACCTCCTACGAGCAGTACTTC
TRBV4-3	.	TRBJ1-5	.	CASSQEAGLDGNQPQHF	TGCGCCAGCAGCCAAGAGGCTGGGCTCGATGGGAATCAGCCCCAGCATTTT
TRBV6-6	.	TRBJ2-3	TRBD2	CASTLASGVDTQYF	TGTGCCAGCACCCTGGCTAGCGGGGTAGATACGCAGTATTTT
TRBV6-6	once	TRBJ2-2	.	CASSLAENTGELFF	TGTGCCAGCTCGTTAGCGGAAAACACCGGGGAGCTGTTTTTT
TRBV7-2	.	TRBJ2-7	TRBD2	CASSSPRGGASYEQYF	TGTGCCAGCAGTTCACCCCGGGGGGGGGCTTCCTACGAGCAGTACTTC
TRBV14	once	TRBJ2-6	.	CASRAGQITAGANVLTF	TGTGCCAGCAGGGCGGGACAGATTACCGCTGGGGCCAACGTCCTGACTTTC
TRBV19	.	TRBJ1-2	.	CASSTQGYGYGYTF	TGTGCCAGTAGTACCCAGGGCTATGGCTATGGCTACACCTTC
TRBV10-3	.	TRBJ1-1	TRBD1	CAISTDRVRNTEAFF	TGTGCCATCAGTACAGACAGGGTAAGGAACACTGAAGCTTTCTTT
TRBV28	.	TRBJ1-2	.	CASSRGEAPNYGYTF	TGTGCCAGCAGCCGAGGGGAGGCACCTAACTATGGCTACACCTTC
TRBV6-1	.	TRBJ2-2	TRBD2	CATWRSGRGTGELFF	TGTGCCACCTGGAGGAGCGGGAGAGGGACCGGGGAGCTGTTTTTT
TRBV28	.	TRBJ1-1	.	CASSSRLRWRDTEAFF	TGTGCCAGCAGCTCCCGCCTCAGGTGGAGAGACACTGAAGCTTTCTTT
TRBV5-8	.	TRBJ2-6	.	CASSFGWSGANVLTF	TGTGCCAGCAGCTTCGGGTGGTCTGGGGCCAACGTCCTGACTTTC
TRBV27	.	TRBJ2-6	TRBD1	CASSTDRVRSGANVLTF	TGTGCCAGCAGCACCGACAGGGTTAGGTCTGGGGCCAACGTCCTGACTTTC
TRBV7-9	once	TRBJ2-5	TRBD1	CASSRTGGPETQYF	TGTGCCAGCAGCCGAACAGGGGGCCCGGAGACCCAGTACTTC
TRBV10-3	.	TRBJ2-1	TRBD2	CATRVPSGIRPANEQFF	TGTGCCACCCGCGTCCCTAGCGGGATTCGGCCGGCGAATGAGCAGTTCTTC
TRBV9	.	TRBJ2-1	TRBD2	CASSYRGRGTSVRNEQFF	TGTGCCAGCAGCTATAGGGGGAGAGGGACTAGCGTGAGGAATGAGCAGTTCTTC
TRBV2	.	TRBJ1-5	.	CASSEERWSDQPQHF	TGTGCCAGCAGTGAAGAACGGTGGAGCGATCAGCCCCAGCATTTT
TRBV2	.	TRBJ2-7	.	CASSLYEQYF	TGTGCCAGCAGTCTCTACGAGCAGTACTTC
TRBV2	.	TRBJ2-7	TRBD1	CASRDRGDEQYF	TGTGCCAGCAGAGACAGGGGGGACGAGCAGTACTTC